This TCR beta chain was obtained from a study of T-cell reconstitution after alpha-beta-depleted transplantation in children (dated by TCRdb to about 2016). Turning to the overall study: The study quantitatively tracked T-cell immune reconstitution after TCRalphabeta/CD19-depleted allogeneic hematopoietic cell transplantation in children using TCR repertoire profiling.

This specimen's treatment or condition label, interpreted: allogeneic hematopoietic cell transplantation with graft depleted of TCRalphabeta T cells and CD19 B cells. Transplant recipients were children who received TCRalphabeta/CD19-depleted allogeneic hematopoietic cell grafts. Libraries were built with PCR. Instrument used: Illumina HiSeq 2500. To normalize quantification of the TCRbeta repertoire, the TCR libraries were built with molecular barcoding that relied on unique molecular identifiers. TCRdb reworked the public reads: Q25 trimming with fastp, MiXCR clone assembly, productive beta chains retained. Rows are unified per CDR3 protein, each entry keeping the most common DNA and genes. The sample table records approximately 230,000 distinct CDR3 sequences; roughly 25% of these occur just once. More than 2% of the sample is held by the ten biggest clonotypes. A word on this clonotype: Its antigen has not been determined. Base-call qualities are not available, and no considerably larger clone is one nucleotide away.

On the study overall, not on this receptor specifically: The high TCRbeta diversity at day 60 in some patients was ascribed to recipient T cells and intrathymic progenitors that had survived conditioning. About two months after transplant, the apparently early recovery of alphabetaT-cell counts reportedly depended on just several hundred clones that had expanded rapidly and came from non-depleted graft cells. Hyperexpanded clone frequencies declined over subsequent months; after one year, T-cell counts and TCRbeta diversity were mostly attributed to newly produced T cells.

Sequenced material: PBMCs, taken before TCRalphabeta/CD19-depleted stem cell transplant. The source of this sequence is a girl aged 2 to 9 with Fanconi anemia, due to receive a stem cell transplant.

The DNA reads as follows: TGTGCCAGCAGGGAGCCGATCACAGATACGCAGTATTTT. Its protein reads: CASREPITDTQYF. The chain uses TRBV28 and TRBJ2-3; a confident D gene designation cannot be given. Deletion took 6 bases off V and 2 bases off J, with a span of 9 bases between the germline ends. The CDR3 covers 13 residues, taking in both the cysteine and the phenylalanine. Just CDR3 DNA is preserved here, 39 bases in frame from base 1. CDR1 and CDR2, per the germline V gene, are MDHEN and SYDVKM.